This T cell receptor (beta chain) was captured in a study of cytomegalovirus exposure and HLA in healthy donors. On this clone: Its specificity is not known.

With 60 Vbeta and 13 Jbeta primers, the PCR was carried out. The table came from immunoSEQ multiplex PCR; TCRdb's copy has only in-frame clones and leaves some out. Here the sample spans around 130,000 clones, about 80% being singletons. Trimming removed 0 bases at V and 2 bases at J, with 9 bases between. The CDR3 is 15 residues long. From germline, CDR1 is SGDLS and CDR2 YYNGEE. Donors were ostensibly healthy at sampling, although undocumented immune exposures were probable. Notes on the study in general: The authors judged a highly shared variant cluster likely a sequencing artifact. A later analysis found that most CMV-associated TCR beta chains appeared HLA-restricted. HLA alleles were associated with fewer than 20,000 TCR beta sequences in a later analysis at 0.05 false discovery rate.

Sequencing was performed on PBMCs. The TCR comes from a woman between 40 and 55 years old in good health and CMV-seronegative. This rearrangement joins TRBV9 to TRBJ1-5; D might be TRBD1 (6 bases). The CDR3 reads CASSVGEGGNQPQHF. The CDR3 DNA reads as TGTGCCAGCAGCGTAGGTGAGGGGGGCAATCAGCCCCAGCATTTT.